A selection of T cell receptor beta chains follows, all from one sample in a study of cytomegalovirus exposure and HLA in healthy donors. The assay was immunoSEQ multiplex PCR, and TCRdb's table has in-frame clones only and misses some. This sample has roughly 100,000 clones; around 84% occur once, and the top ten carry around 1.2%. Sequences were obtained from PBMCs. These receptors came from a man aged 25 to 40 in good health and CMV-seronegative. CDR3s include the opening cysteine and the closing phenylalanine or tryptophan. Each record gives: CDR3 protein, CDR3 DNA, V gene, clone size, D gene, J gene. A D gene is named only where the DNA matches it firmly. A row's size may be missing; if present it is once, few, many or a size class.

CASSIDREGSRTRGTEAFF | TGTGCCAGTAGTATAGATAGGGAGGGGTCCAGAACTAGAGGCACTGAAGCTTTCTTT | TRBV19 | NA | NA | TRBJ1-1
CASSQGRTGGYGYTF | TGTGCCAGCAGCCAAGGCAGGACAGGGGGCTATGGCTACACCTTC | TRBV14 | few | TRBD1 | TRBJ1-2
CASSLSWDRGDSPLHF | TGTGCCAGCAGTTTATCCTGGGACAGGGGGGATTCACCCCTCCACTTT | TRBV27 | NA | TRBD1 | TRBJ1-6
CASSLAGGADTQYF | TGTGCCAGCAGTCTAGCGGGAGGAGCAGATACGCAGTATTTT | TRBV27 | few | TRBD2 | TRBJ2-3
CASSVGGLAGGTQETQYF | TGTGCCAGCAGCGTAGGGGGACTAGCGGGAGGGACCCAAGAGACCCAGTACTTC | TRBV9 | NA | TRBD2 | TRBJ2-5
CASSYLVYEQFF | TGTGCCAGCAGTTATCTTGTGTATGAGCAGTTCTTC | TRBV28 | NA | NA | TRBJ2-1
CASKLQGNSYEQYF | TGTGCCAGCAAATTACAGGGGAACTCCTACGAGCAGTACTTC | TRBV6-5 | NA | TRBD1 | TRBJ2-7
CASSQARDNYEQYF | TGCGCCAGCAGCCAGGCCCGGGACAACTACGAGCAGTACTTC | TRBV4-3 | NA | NA | TRBJ2-7
CASSVEVGQGAQAFF | TGTGCCAGCAGCGTAGAAGTGGGACAGGGGGCTCAAGCTTTCTTT | TRBV9 | NA | TRBD1 | TRBJ1-1
CASIVGTDQPSIDTQYF | TGTGCCAGCATAGTTGGGACAGACCAGCCTAGCATAGATACGCAGTATTTT | TRBV28 | NA | TRBD1 | TRBJ2-3
CASSLSGFVTQYF | TGTGCCAGCAGCTTGTCGGGGTTTGTGACCCAGTACTTC | TRBV5-6 | NA | NA | TRBJ2-5
CASSVGGQGEAFF | TGTGCCAGCAGCGTTGGGGGACAGGGTGAAGCTTTCTTT | TRBV9 | NA | TRBD1 | TRBJ1-1
CASSYDGGGEAFF | TGTGCCAGCAGTTACGACGGGGGTGGTGAAGCTTTCTTT | TRBV6-6 | NA | NA | TRBJ1-1
CASSELGTGTEAFF | TGTGCCAGCAGTGAGTTGGGTACGGGGACTGAAGCTTTCTTT | TRBV6-1 | NA | NA | TRBJ1-1
CASSSPGGTSYEQYF | TGTGCCAGCAGCTCACCTGGGGGGACGAGTTACGAGCAGTACTTC | TRBV7-9 | NA | NA | TRBJ2-7
CASSPGASGRNEQFF | TGTGCCAGCAGTCCCGGGGCTAGCGGGAGGAATGAGCAGTTCTTC | TRBV28 | NA | TRBD2 | TRBJ2-1
CAWRLDSGIYTEAFF | TGTGCCTGGAGGTTGGACAGCGGGATCTACACTGAAGCTTTCTTT | TRBV30 | once | NA | TRBJ1-1
CATSRPTEASTDTQYF | TGTGCCACCAGCAGACCAACCGAGGCTAGCACAGATACGCAGTATTTT | TRBV15 | NA | NA | TRBJ2-3
CSVVEGPYGYTF | TGCAGCGTTGTGGAGGGGCCCTATGGCTACACCTTC | TRBV29-1 | once | NA | TRBJ1-2
CASSVSGVLINEQFF | TGTGCCAGCAGCGTGAGCGGGGTCTTGATCAATGAGCAGTTCTTC | TRBV9 | NA | TRBD2 | TRBJ2-1
CASSLYGREGPNEQYF | TGTGCCAGCAGCTTATATGGGCGGGAGGGCCCCAACGAGCAGTACTTC | TRBV7-9 | once | TRBD2 | TRBJ2-7
CASRWGGTPQETQYF | TGTGCCAGCCGGTGGGGCGGCACACCGCAAGAGACCCAGTACTTC | TRBV18 | NA | NA | TRBJ2-5
CASSRVRDRGTTYSNQPQHF | TGTGCCAGCAGTAGGGTCCGGGACAGGGGGACCACTTATAGCAATCAGCCCCAGCATTTT | TRBV7-6 | NA | TRBD1 | TRBJ1-5
CSVDSGRGLYEQYF | TGCAGCGTTGATTCGGGCAGGGGGCTGTACGAGCAGTACTTC | TRBV29-1 | NA | TRBD1 | TRBJ2-7
CASSLGFLRRRTDTQYF | TGTGCCAGCAGTTTAGGGTTCTTGCGGCGGCGCACAGATACGCAGTATTTT | TRBV28 | NA | NA | TRBJ2-3
CASQRDEAGELFF | TGCGCCAGCCAACGAGACGAGGCCGGAGAGCTGTTTTTT | TRBV10-1 | NA | NA | TRBJ2-2
CAIHRVTGELFF | TGTGCCATACACAGGGTTACCGGGGAGCTGTTTTTT | TRBV21-1 | NA | NA | TRBJ2-2
CASSVGAGTDTQYF | TGTGCCAGCAGCGTAGGAGCAGGAACAGATACGCAGTATTTT | TRBV9 | few | NA | TRBJ2-3
CASSTGIGSTDTQYF | TGTGCCAGCAGTACAGGGATAGGGAGCACAGATACGCAGTATTTT | TRBV6-5 | NA | NA | TRBJ2-3
CASSSSSLLAGGTGELFF | TGTGCCAGCAGTTCCTCCTCACTCCTAGCGGGAGGTACCGGGGAGCTGTTTTTT | TRBV28 | few | TRBD2 | TRBJ2-2
CASSLAGSNQPQHF | TGTGCCAGCAGTTTAGCGGGTTCAAATCAGCCCCAGCATTTT | TRBV27 | NA | NA | TRBJ1-5
CAIRPGGTGSNQPQHF | TGTGCCATCAGGCCGGGCGGGACAGGGTCGAATCAGCCCCAGCATTTT | TRBV10-3 | NA | TRBD1 | TRBJ1-5
CASTRRQMNTGELFF | TGTGCCAGCACCCGTCGACAGATGAACACCGGGGAGCTGTTTTTT | TRBV6-5 | NA | NA | TRBJ2-2
CASSHLGGYNEQFF | TGTGCCAGCAGCCATCTGGGGGGATACAATGAGCAGTTCTTC | TRBV14 | NA | NA | TRBJ2-1
CASSPSGSTYNEQFF | TGTGCCAGCAGTCCCTCGGGATCCACCTACAATGAGCAGTTCTTC | TRBV27 | NA | NA | TRBJ2-1
CASSQNIGGTQYF | TGTGCCAGCAGTCAAAATATCGGGGGTACGCAGTATTTT | TRBV28 | few | NA | TRBJ2-3
CASSTSDRGGGYTF | TGTGCCAGCAGCACATCGGACAGGGGCGGTGGCTACACCTTC | TRBV5-4 | once | TRBD1 | TRBJ1-2
CATSRDDGGSGELFF | TGTGCCACCAGCAGAGATGACGGGGGAAGCGGGGAGCTGTTTTTT | TRBV15 | once | NA | TRBJ2-2
CSVEGETGLNYGYTF | TGCAGCGTTGAGGGGGAGACAGGGCTAAACTATGGCTACACCTTC | TRBV29-1 | NA | TRBD1 | TRBJ1-2
CASSYSYAVNQPQHF | TGTGCCAGCAGTTACTCGTACGCGGTTAATCAGCCCCAGCATTTT | TRBV6-5 | NA | NA | TRBJ1-5
CASTRTGNSNQPQHF | TGTGCCAGCACCCGGACAGGGAATAGCAATCAGCCCCAGCATTTT | TRBV19 | NA | TRBD1 | TRBJ1-5
CASSSTGYGYTF | TGCGCCAGCAGCTCGACAGGGTATGGCTACACCTTC | TRBV5-1 | NA | TRBD1 | TRBJ1-2
CASSQHAGGVEQYF | TGTGCCAGCAGCCAGCACGCGGGGGGCGTCGAGCAGTACTTC | TRBV7-2 | few | TRBD2 | TRBJ2-7
CAISGRGLYTTYQEQYF | TGTGCCATCAGTGGTAGGGGACTGTATACTACGTACCAGGAGCAGTACTTC | TRBV10-3 | NA | NA | TRBJ2-7
CASSLSAGTYQETQYF | TGTGCCAGCAGTCTGTCAGCGGGGACGTACCAAGAGACCCAGTACTTC | TRBV7-9 | NA | TRBD2 | TRBJ2-5
CASSAAGYHLIGTEAFF | TGTGCCAGCAGTGCCGCAGGGTACCATCTCATCGGCACTGAAGCTTTCTTT | TRBV28 | NA | NA | TRBJ1-1
CASSSQGATSNYGYTF | TGTGCCAGCAGTTCACAGGGGGCAACTTCTAACTATGGCTACACCTTC | TRBV27 | NA | TRBD1 | TRBJ1-2
CASSSGTANSPLHF | TGCGCCAGCTCCTCCGGGACAGCGAATTCACCCCTCCACTTT | TRBV5-1 | NA | TRBD1 | TRBJ1-6
CASSPGQFEKLFF | TGCGCCAGCAGCCCGGGACAGTTTGAAAAACTGTTTTTT | TRBV5-1 | NA | TRBD1 | TRBJ1-4
CASSFTGGETQYF | TGTGCCAGCAGCTTTACGGGAGGGGAGACCCAGTACTTC | TRBV7-9 | NA | TRBD2 | TRBJ2-5
CASSRPTSDNEQFF | TGTGCCAGCAGTCGCCCTACTAGCGACAATGAGCAGTTCTTC | TRBV6-5 | NA | TRBD2 | TRBJ2-1